This T cell receptor (beta chain) was identified during a study of cytotoxic CD8 clonotypes in ibrutinib-treated CLL. Study information: Samples averaged about 260,000 productive templates and approximately 100,000 productive rearrangements.

Sequencing used immunoSEQ multiplex PCR; TCRdb keeps in-frame clones, though not all of them. The table includes tens of thousands of clones, roughly 50% detected once. The authors obtained around 2 micrograms of genomic DNA from cryopreserved PBMCs for TCR beta libraries. The length of the CDR3 is 12 residues. The germline V gene has CDR1 GTSNPN and CDR2 SVGIG (reference sequence). The source is a human donor with chronic lymphocytic leukemia. Sequences were derived from PBMCs, sampled after 24 months of ibrutinib treatment. V gene TRBV30 combines with J gene TRBJ2-7, with TRBD2 matching 8 bases. The CDR3 nucleotides read TGTGCTTGGGGCGGGGGGTCCTACGAGCAGTACTTC. Protein: CAWGGGSYEQYF.